The present entry profiles one T cell receptor (beta chain) with its context. Its antigen is as yet unknown. The data derive from a study of T cell responses to AZD1222 COVID-19 vaccine. Whole-study results and caveats: Dominant CD4 TCR responses targeted spike regions 160-218 and 743-854. Baseline serostatus was positive in only a handful of AZD1222 recipients.

Germline assignment: CDR1 SGDLS and CDR2 YYNGEE. The CDR3 consists of 14 residues. With 4 bases removed from V and 3 bases from J, the gap between germline ends came to 13 bases. Produced via immunoSEQ multiplex PCR; TCRdb's table is partial and in-frame only. The sample shows just over 20,000 clones, around 82% of them seen only once. Sequences were derived from peripheral blood, sampled on day 0 of AZD1222 vaccination. The chain has TRBV9 and TRBJ1-1, with D perhaps matching TRBD1 (5 bases). The origin of this receptor is an adult in good health. The CDR3 nucleotides are TGTGCCAGCAGCCCTAGCCTGGGGCACACTGAAGCTTTCTTT. It encodes CASSPSLGHTEAFF.